The next 15 T cell receptor beta chains were all read from a single sample in a study of control samples from healthy donors and cancer patients. TCRdb's table, derived via immunoSEQ multiplex PCR, lists solely in-frame clones and lacks some. The data contain around 80,000 clones, around 87% of them seen just once; the ten biggest clones take up around 18%. The sample consisted of blood. All receptors come from a man aged 50 to 59 in good health.

This chain links TRBV29-1 with TRBJ2-3, with D tentatively TRBD2 (7 bases). Germline V CDR1 and CDR2: SQVTM, ANQGSEA. CDR3 length: 14 amino acids. With 4 bases removed from V and 3 bases from J, the gap between germline ends came to 14 bases. CDR3 bases: TGCAGCGTTGGGGTCAGGGGAGGGACAGATACGCAGTATTTT. This sequence encodes CSVGVRGGTDTQYF.

The rearrangement links TRBV28 to TRBJ2-5, with D possibly matching TRBD2 (6 bases). V lost 2 bases and J lost 5, with 9 bases in between. Germline V lookup: CDR1 MDHEN, CDR2 SYDVKM. The CDR3 is made up of 13 amino acids. The CDR3 protein is CASSLTGDETQYF. The CDR3 DNA reads TGTGCCAGCAGTTTAACGGGGGACGAGACCCAGTACTTC.

The chain uses TRBV30 and TRBJ2-4; 11 bases agree with TRBD2. The CDR3 consists of 18 residues. V lost 3 bases, J lost 0 bases, and 10 bases stayed unmatched. Germline V gene data show CDR1 as GTSNPN and CDR2 as SVGIG (reference sequence). CDR3 in amino acids: CAWSRLAGGGLAKNIQYF. The CDR3 DNA reads TGTGCCTGGAGCCGGCTAGCGGGGGGAGGTTTAGCCAAAAACATTCAGTACTTC.

The chain recombines TRBV19 with TRBJ1-2; 10 positions agree with TRBD1. This CDR3 spans 12 amino acids. CDR1 and CDR2 from the germline V gene are LNHDA and SQIVND (reference sequence). J gave up 5 bases and V 8 bases, and 2 bases lay outside the gene matches. The CDR3 sequence: CASRTGGYGYTF. The CDR3 region has the DNA TGTGCCAGTCGGACAGGGGGGTATGGCTACACCTTC.

The V call is TRBV5-6, the J call TRBJ1-3, with D unresolved. Between the trimmed V and J ends, which lost 1 base and 0 bases, there was a span of 5 bases. In germline, CDR1 is SGHDT, CDR2 YYEEEE. The CDR3 length is 14 residues. CDR3 protein: CASSLWASGNTIYF. CDR3 DNA: TGTGCCAGCAGCTTGTGGGCCTCTGGAAACACCATATATTTT.

This rearrangement joins TRBV24-1 to TRBJ2-5; 8 bases match TRBD1. Looked up from germline, CDR1 is KGHDR and CDR2 is SFDVKD. This CDR3 comprises 15 residues. V lost 4 bases and J lost 5; bases outside the gene matches: 8. The CDR3 here is CATSDGQGARETQYF. CDR3 in DNA: TGTGCCACCAGTGACGGACAGGGCGCGAGGGAGACCCAGTACTTC.

V is TRBV3-1 (or the pseudogene TRBV3-2) and J is TRBJ2-1, with TRBD2 as a possible D gene (5 bases). Germline V gene lookup returns CDR1 LGHDT and CDR2 YNNKEL (reference sequence). The CDR3 runs 16 residues. The V gene lost 4 bases and the J gene lost 0 bases, with 13 bases spanning the gap. CDR3 sequence reads: CASSLSLASSYNEQFF. For the CDR3, the DNA is TGTGCCAGCAGCCTCTCCCTAGCAAGCTCCTACAATGAGCAGTTCTTC.

The rearrangement uses TRBV11-3 and TRBJ2-5; 8 nucleotides match TRBD2. The CDR3 length is 13 residues. CDR1 is SGHNT, CDR2 YENEEA, per germline. J gave up 5 bases and V 1 base, and 0 bases lay outside the gene matches. The CDR3 loop reads CASSLGGRETQYF. The CDR3 region has the DNA TGTGCCAGCAGCTTAGGCGGGAGGGAGACCCAGTACTTC.

Only a few counts were recorded for this clone. The genes are TRBV12-3 or TRBV12-4 and TRBJ1-6; TRBD1 might be the D (6 bases). Trimming pared 9 bases from V and 14 bases from J, leaving 20 bases between. This CDR3 comprises 13 residues. CDR3 DNA: TGTGCCAGTTTGGGGGCAGCCGCTTCCACCCTCCACTTT. Translated, it gives CASLGAAASTLHF.

The chain uses TRBV2 and TRBJ1-2; 8 positions match TRBD1. Looked up from germline, CDR1 is SNHLY and CDR2 is FYNNEI. The CDR3 is 12 amino acids. V gave up 7 bases and J gave up 6 bases; unmatched junction bases: 4. The CDR3 loop is CASIGQGNGYTF. CDR3 in DNA: TGTGCCAGCATCGGACAGGGAAATGGCTACACCTTC.

The J gene is TRBJ1-5, the V gene TRBV25-1; D is uncertain. The length of the CDR3 is 16 residues. Trimming left V 3 bases short and J 5 bases short, with 17 bases between. CDR1 is MGHDK and CDR2 is SYGVNS in the germline V gene. CDR3 DNA: TGTGCCAGCAGTGAGTCCGGGCCCCCGGTTGATCAGCCCCAGCATTTT. Its translation is CASSESGPPVDQPQHF.

V and J are TRBV7-2 and TRBJ2-5; D is unclear. Per germline, CDR1 SGHTA and CDR2 FQGNSA. The CDR3 spans 13 residues. Between the trimmed V and J ends, which lost 5 bases and 2 bases, there was a span of 9 bases. CDR3 amino acids: CASSRQVQETQYF. Here the CDR3 DNA reads TGTGCCAGCAGCCGACAAGTTCAAGAGACCCAGTACTTC.

The chain combines TRBV12-3 or TRBV12-4 with TRBJ2-7, with no clear D. V was cut by 3 bases and J by 2 bases, with 5 bases left in between. The CDR3 runs 12 residues. CDR3 nucleotide sequence: TGTGCCAGCAGTTTTAACGCCTACGAGCAGTACTTC. Encoded protein: CASSFNAYEQYF.

The chain carries TRBV15 and TRBJ2-7; 7 bases fit TRBD2. Germline V lookup: CDR1 LNHNV, CDR2 YYDKDF (reference sequence). The junction had 5 bases not matched to a gene; V was cut back by 3 bases and J by 3 bases. CDR3 length: 14 amino acids. Here the CDR3 reads CATSRVTSDYEQYF. The DNA for the CDR3 is TGTGCCACCAGCAGGGTTACTAGCGACTACGAGCAGTACTTC.

J is TRBJ1-5 and V is TRBV24-1; 7 bases fit TRBD1. The CDR3 has 17 amino acids. V dropped 2 bases and J dropped 0; count of bases not matched to a gene: 6. The germline CDR1 and CDR2 sequences are KGHDR and SFDVKD. Here the CDR3 DNA reads TGTGCCACCAGTGATTCTGGGACAGTCAATAGCAATCAGCCCCAGCATTTT. Protein: CATSDSGTVNSNQPQHF.